One and the same sample provided the 18 T cell receptor beta chains below, sequenced in a study of blood T cell repertoires in COVID-19. Data came from immunoSEQ multiplex PCR; TCRdb stores just in-frame clones and leaves some out. The table has hundreds of thousands of clones, around 89% seen once. Material for sequencing was PBMCs or T cells enriched from blood (not recorded which). These receptors were collected from a man between 18 and 35 years old who had recovered from COVID-19.

This chain connects TRBV29-1 to TRBJ1-5, with 9 bases that match TRBD1. The CDR3 loop spans 14 amino acids. CDR1 and CDR2 from the germline V gene are SQVTM and ANQGSEA. V lost 4 bases, J lost 4 bases, and 5 bases stayed unmatched. CDR3 sequence: CSVALGQGNQPQHF. The CDR3 region has the DNA TGCAGCGTTGCGCTGGGACAGGGAAATCAGCCCCAGCATTTT. Full variable domain (missing parts from reference TRBV29-1 and TRBJ1-5): SAVISQKPSRDICQRGTSLTIQCQVDSQVTMMFWYRQQPGQSLTLIATANQGSEATYESGFVIDKFPISRPNLTFSTLTVSNMSPEDSSIYLCSVALGQGNQPQHFGDGTRLSIL.

This rearrangement joins TRBV29-1 to TRBJ2-1; 7 nucleotides align to TRBD1. Germline values: CDR1 SQVTM, CDR2 ANQGSEA. Trimming at V came to 6 bases and at J to 4 bases, leaving 6 bases not matched to a gene. The CDR3 is 13 amino acids. CDR3 coding DNA: TGCAGCGTGCAGACAGGGTCTTACAATGAGCAGTTCTTC. Its translation is CSVQTGSYNEQFF.

The chain has TRBV3-1 (or the pseudogene TRBV3-2) and TRBJ2-3, with 7 bases fitting TRBD2. The CDR3 has 14 amino acids. The V gene's germline CDR1 is LGHDT and CDR2 YNNKEL (reference sequence). V trimming: 4 bases; J trimming: 4 bases; junction bases outside the gene matches: 5. The CDR3 sequence: CASSLGRRSDTQYF. The DNA of the CDR3 is TGTGCCAGCAGCCTCGGGAGGCGGTCAGATACGCAGTATTTT.

This clone was picked up a small number of times. The chain has TRBV5-1 and TRBJ1-4; the match to TRBD1 covers 7 bases. The CDR3 is made up of 16 amino acids. CDR1 and CDR2 (germline): SGHRS, YFSETQ. V was clipped by 4 bases and J by 7 bases; unmatched bases: 13. CDR3 DNA sequence: TGCGCCAGCAGCCTCCCGACAGGGAGGAGAGGTGAAAAACTGTTTTTT. Translation gives CASSLPTGRRGEKLFF. The full variable domain, completed using reference TRBV5-1 and TRBJ1-4, is KAGVTQTPRYLIKTRGQQVTLSCSPISGHRSVSWYQQTPGQGLQFLFEYFSETQRNKGNFPGRFSGRQFSNSRSEMNVSTLELGDSALYLCASSLPTGRRGEKLFFGSGTQLSVL.

This clone was seen only a few times. The V gene is TRBV18, the J gene TRBJ1-5, with D possibly being TRBD1 (5 bases). CDR1 is KGHSH, CDR2 LQKENI, per germline. CDR3 length: 16 amino acids. V gave up 5 bases and J gave up 0 bases, with 14 bases separating them. CDR3 sequence (DNA): TGTGCCAGCTCAAGGGAAGACAGATATAGCAATCAGCCCCAGCATTTT. It encodes CASSREDRYSNQPQHF.

The chain uses TRBV5-6 and TRBJ1-2; 8 bases fit TRBD1. The CDR3 covers 17 residues. CDR1 and CDR2 (germline): SGHDT, YYEEEE. V dropped 0 bases and J dropped 5; count of bases not matched to a gene: 12. The CDR3 reads CASSLAPGTGGSYGYTF. DNA of the CDR3: TGTGCCAGCAGCTTGGCCCCCGGTACAGGGGGATCTTATGGCTACACCTTC.

This chain uses TRBV10-3 with TRBJ2-6; 8 bases map to TRBD2. The CDR3 length is 18 residues. CDR1 is ENHRY, CDR2 SYGVKD, per germline. J lost 1 base, V lost 6 bases, and 11 bases had no gene match. The CDR3 sequence is CAISSPTGGGSGANVLTF. The DNA for the CDR3 is TGTGCCATCAGCTCACCAACCGGGGGGGGTTCTGGGGCCAACGTCCTGACTTTC.

This sequence joins TRBV27 and TRBJ2-1, with 10 nucleotides matching TRBD2. Germline values: CDR1 MNHEY, CDR2 SMNVEV (reference sequence). The CDR3 totals 15 residues. J gave up 7 bases and V 4 bases, and 7 bases lay outside the gene matches. The CDR3 coding sequence is TGTGCCAGCAGTTCCGCTAGCGGGAGATCGAATGAGCAGTTCTTC. Amino acids: CASSSASGRSNEQFF.

The V and J genes are TRBV11-2 and TRBJ2-1; 9 bases map to TRBD2. Trimming at V came to 5 bases and at J to 3 bases, leaving 8 bases not matched to a gene. CDR1 and CDR2 from the germline V gene are SGHAT and FQNNGV. The CDR3 sequence is 16 residues long. CDR3 in DNA: TGTGCCAGCAGCCCGGGACTAGCTCAGAACTACAATGAGCAGTTCTTC. It specifies CASSPGLAQNYNEQFF. The whole variable domain, filled in from reference TRBV11-2 and TRBJ2-1, reads EAGVAQSPRYKIIEKRQSVAFWCNPISGHATLYWYQQILGQGPKLLIQFQNNGVVDDSQLPKDRFSAERLKGVDSTLKIQPAKLEDSAVYLCASSPGLAQNYNEQFFGPGTRLTVL.

The chain employs TRBV2 and TRBJ2-7, with TRBD1 matching over 7 bases. J was trimmed by 1 base and V by 4 bases; bases with no gene match: 10. In germline, CDR1 is SNHLY, CDR2 FYNNEI. This CDR3 region has 16 residues. The DNA of the CDR3 is TGTGCCAGCAGTGTACGAGACAGGGCTGGTTCCTACGAGCAGTACTTC. It encodes CASSVRDRAGSYEQYF.

V is TRBV3-1 (or the pseudogene TRBV3-2) and J is TRBJ2-4; no clear D gene. This CDR3 is 12 amino acids long. From germline, CDR1 is LGHDT and CDR2 YNNKEL (reference sequence). The V end was cut by 0 bases, the J end by 9 bases, with 6 bases between. CDR3 loop: CASSQERSIQYF. In DNA, the CDR3 is TGTGCCAGCAGCCAAGAAAGGAGCATTCAGTACTTC.

The V and J genes are TRBV15 and TRBJ2-1; D is perhaps TRBD2 (5 bases). Germline V gives CDR1 LNHNV, CDR2 YYDKDF (reference sequence). The CDR3 has 16 residues. Deletions cut 2 bases from V and 1 base from J, with 12 bases between. The CDR3 here is CATSRPFGVSYNEQFF. DNA for the CDR3: TGTGCCACCAGCAGACCTTTCGGGGTATCCTACAATGAGCAGTTCTTC.

The chain couples TRBV6-5 to TRBJ2-7; TRBD1 might be the D (6 bases). The germline CDR1 and CDR2 sequences are MNHEY and SVGAGI. This CDR3 spans 14 amino acids. Trimming removed 5 bases from V and 2 bases from J, with 13 bases in between. For the CDR3, the DNA is TGTGCCAGCAGTCGGACAGCACCACCCTACGAGCAGTACTTC. As protein: CASSRTAPPYEQYF.

V usage is TRBV29-1 and J usage is TRBJ1-1; 8 bases are a match to TRBD1. CDR3 size: 14 residues. Per the germline V gene, CDR1 is SQVTM and CDR2 is ANQGSEA. V lost 2 bases and J lost 1; bases outside the gene matches: 3. The CDR3 loop is CSVESTGENTEAFF. The DNA for the CDR3 is TGCAGCGTTGAATCGACAGGGGAGAACACTGAAGCTTTCTTT.

The rearrangement links TRBV19 to TRBJ2-7; a weak D match, TRBD1 (6 bases). The ends were cut back, 1 base at V and 3 bases at J, with 22 bases in the middle. In germline, CDR1 is LNHDA, CDR2 SQIVND (reference sequence). The CDR3 has 18 residues. The CDR3 spells CASSIGLSTQGLGYEQYF. CDR3 bases: TGTGCCAGTAGTATAGGACTGAGTACGCAGGGGTTAGGCTACGAGCAGTACTTC.

DNA for the CDR3: TGTGCCAGCAGTAACTCACGCCCAGGGGATGGCTACACCTTC. Translated: CASSNSRPGDGYTF. The chain recombines TRBV27 with TRBJ1-2; perhaps TRBD1 as D (6 bases). CDR3 length: 14 residues. The germline V and J ends were trimmed by 5 bases and 6 bases, with 16 bases remaining between them. CDR1 and CDR2 from the germline V gene are MNHEY and SMNVEV (reference sequence).

This clone was seen just once. V gene TRBV5-1 combines with J gene TRBJ1-4; D is unclear. This CDR3 is built from 12 residues. Trimming removed 2 bases from V and 6 bases from J, with 5 bases in between. CDR1 is SGHRS, CDR2 YFSETQ, per germline. CDR3 sequence: CASSLEDEKLFF. The DNA for the CDR3 is TGCGCCAGCAGCTTAGAGGATGAAAAACTGTTTTTT.

The J gene is TRBJ2-7, the V gene TRBV7-8; 10 bases agree with TRBD1. Per germline, CDR1 SGHVS and CDR2 FQNEAQ. The CDR3 loop spans 15 amino acids. V shed 0 bases, J shed 9 bases, and the junction held 8 bases outside the gene matches. The CDR3 here is CASSLASPGQGRQYF. CDR3 sequence (DNA): TGTGCCAGCAGCTTAGCATCACCGGGACAGGGGAGGCAGTACTTC.